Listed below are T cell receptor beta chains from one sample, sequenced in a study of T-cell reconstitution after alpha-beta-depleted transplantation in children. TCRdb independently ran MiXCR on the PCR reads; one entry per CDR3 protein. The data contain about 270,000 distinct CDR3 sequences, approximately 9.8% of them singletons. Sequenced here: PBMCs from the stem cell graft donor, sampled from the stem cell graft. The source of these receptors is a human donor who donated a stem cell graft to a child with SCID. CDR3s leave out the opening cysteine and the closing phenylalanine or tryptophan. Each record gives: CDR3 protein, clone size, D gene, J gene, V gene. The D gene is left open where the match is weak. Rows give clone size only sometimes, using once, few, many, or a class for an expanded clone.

ASSRTGGSETQY few TRBD1 TRBJ2-5 TRBV11-3
ASDGPGLQTQY many . TRBJ2-5 TRBV12-3/TRBV12-4
ASSPTGIELF few . TRBJ2-1 TRBV5-1
ASSDSRTSGGNEQF . TRBD2 TRBJ2-1 TRBV6-4
ASSYATGVVYQPQH . TRBD1 TRBJ1-5 TRBV6-2/TRBV6-3
ASSRQPGQGSWETQY few TRBD1 TRBJ2-5 TRBV5-5
ASSGTVTDTQY many TRBD1 TRBJ2-3 TRBV5-1
ASSPLAASYNEQF . TRBD2 TRBJ2-1 TRBV12-3/TRBV12-4
ASSLQGRVDTQY few . TRBJ2-3 TRBV5-1
ASSPPENEQF many . TRBJ2-1 TRBV7-9
ASSWTGLQQSSGANVLT . . TRBJ2-6 TRBV5-1
ASSIFGGSAYGYT few . TRBJ1-2 TRBV19
ASSQLGGLT . . TRBJ2-6 TRBV7-9
ASSIVGTTRYNEQF few . TRBJ2-1 TRBV19
SARIYNEQF many . TRBJ2-1 TRBV20-1
ASSLPPAADLNVLT . . TRBJ2-6 TRBV5-1
ASSYDREGNEQF few TRBD1 TRBJ2-1 TRBV5-1
ASSLWGQALGDTEAF few TRBD1 TRBJ1-1 TRBV3-1
ASSIWDGSDEQF few . TRBJ2-1 TRBV5-1
ASSQAAAGGGSEQF few TRBD2 TRBJ2-1 TRBV5-1
ASSPLGGELF many . TRBJ2-2 TRBV11-1
ASSSTNEKLF few . TRBJ1-4 TRBV6-5
ASSGGPYSNQPQH few . TRBJ1-5 TRBV25-1
ASSPGPRAEEKLF . . TRBJ1-4 TRBV4-3
SARDRTSGGLLDNEQF many TRBD2 TRBJ2-1 TRBV20-1
ASSYGTGSNEQF many TRBD1 TRBJ2-1 TRBV6-5
ASSYSSEYQGNTIY few . TRBJ1-3 TRBV6-5
ASSLVARGTGYT many . TRBJ1-2 TRBV12-3/TRBV12-4
ASSAGASGRGTDTQY few TRBD2 TRBJ2-3 TRBV12-3/TRBV12-4
ASSVQLGGGSSYNEQF . TRBD2 TRBJ2-1 TRBV10-1
ASRGFTWQPIEQY many . TRBJ2-7 TRBV2
ASSLEGLANQETQY many TRBD2 TRBJ2-5 TRBV5-1
SVAGVYNEQF many . TRBJ2-1 TRBV29-1
ASHNAAGTGYGYT . TRBD1 TRBJ1-2 TRBV6-2/TRBV6-3
ASSLSTNTEAF many . TRBJ1-1 TRBV5-1
SASTGYVEAF many . TRBJ1-1 TRBV20-1
ASQGQGLTEAF . TRBD1 TRBJ1-1 TRBV6-1
ASSADSSNQPQH . . TRBJ1-5 TRBV5-1
ASNSRQGAYNEQF many TRBD1 TRBJ2-1 TRBV12-3/TRBV12-4
ASSDSPEMTQY many . TRBJ2-3 TRBV6-4
ASSKFTDTQY few . TRBJ2-3 TRBV11-2
ASSPWDRGSDTQY . TRBD1 TRBJ2-3 TRBV7-2
ASSLSKMGFFYEQY . . TRBJ2-7 TRBV4-1
ASSLLADRTYEQY many . TRBJ2-7 TRBV27
SVEVTRGVGGYT . . TRBJ1-2 TRBV29-1